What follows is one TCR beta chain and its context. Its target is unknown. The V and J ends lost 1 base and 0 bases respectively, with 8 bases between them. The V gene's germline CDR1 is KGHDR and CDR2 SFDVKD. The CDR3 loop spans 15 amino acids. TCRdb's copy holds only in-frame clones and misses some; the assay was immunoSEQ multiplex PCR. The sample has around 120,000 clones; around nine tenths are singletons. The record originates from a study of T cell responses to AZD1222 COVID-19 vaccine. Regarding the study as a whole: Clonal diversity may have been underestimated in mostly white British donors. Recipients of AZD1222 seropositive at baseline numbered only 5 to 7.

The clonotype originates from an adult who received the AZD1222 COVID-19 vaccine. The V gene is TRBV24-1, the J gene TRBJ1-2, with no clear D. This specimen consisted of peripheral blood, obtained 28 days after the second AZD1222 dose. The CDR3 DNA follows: TGTGCCACCAGTGATTTAAGGCAGTCTAACTATGGCTACACCTTC. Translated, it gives CATSDLRQSNYGYTF.